The 15 T cell receptor beta chains reported below all come from one sample, sequenced in a study of PD-1 blockade in classical Hodgkin lymphoma. The table came from immunoSEQ multiplex PCR; TCRdb's copy has only in-frame clones and leaves some out. This sample has roughly 96,000 clones, with roughly 89% found just once. All the patients suffered relapse after autologous stem cell transplantation, and brentuximab vedotin exposure differed. The source was peripheral blood mononuclear cells (PBMCs), collected before the second cycle of nivolumab. Every receptor here comes from a human donor with classical Hodgkin lymphoma.

This clone was seen a few times. V is TRBV7-8 and J is TRBJ2-2; D is possibly TRBD2 (5 bases). Per the germline V gene, CDR1 is SGHVS and CDR2 is FQNEAQ. The CDR3 runs to 14 residues. The V gene lost 5 bases and the J gene lost 7 bases, with 14 bases spanning the gap. The CDR3 region is CASSHTSSYGELFF. CDR3 bases: TGTGCCAGCAGCCACACTAGTTCTTACGGGGAGCTGTTTTTT.

This sequence joins TRBV30 and TRBJ1-3; D not resolved. Trimming stripped 3 bases from V and 4 bases from J, with 10 bases between. Germline V gene lookup returns CDR1 GTSNPN and CDR2 SVGIG (reference sequence). This CDR3 has 13 amino acids. The CDR3 DNA follows: TGTGCCTGGAGGGTTCAAAACGGAAACACCATATATTTT. Its protein is CAWRVQNGNTIYF.

V and J are TRBV4-1 and TRBJ2-3; 7 bases align to TRBD1. From germline, CDR1 is MGHRA and CDR2 YSYEKL. The CDR3 has 15 residues. J lost 2 bases, V lost 2 bases, and 4 bases had no gene match. CDR3 amino acids: CASSQQGQDTDTQYF. CDR3 nucleotide sequence: TGCGCCAGCAGCCAACAAGGACAGGACACAGATACGCAGTATTTT.

The chain couples TRBV7-9 to TRBJ2-3; 13 bases fit TRBD2. V lost 5 bases and J lost 6; bases outside the gene matches: 8. The CDR3 sequence is 16 residues long. Germline V lookup: CDR1 SEHNR, CDR2 FQNEAQ (reference sequence). CDR3 sequence: CASSQWTSGGTDTQYF. The CDR3 nucleotides read TGTGCCAGCAGCCAGTGGACTAGCGGGGGAACGGATACGCAGTATTTT.

This chain connects TRBV7-2 to TRBJ1-5; D remains ambiguous. The CDR3 spans 13 residues. The V gene lost 5 bases and the J gene lost 1 base, with 6 bases spanning the gap. Germline assignment: CDR1 SGHTA and CDR2 FQGNSA. The CDR3 nucleotides read TGTGCCAGCAGCCCCAACAGCAATCAGCCCCAGCATTTT. Protein product: CASSPNSNQPQHF.

The chain combines TRBV14 with TRBJ1-1; D uncertain. The ends were cut back, 0 bases at V and 10 bases at J, with 12 bases in the middle. The CDR3 is 13 amino acids. Germline V gives CDR1 SGHDN, CDR2 FVKESK. Here the CDR3 DNA reads TGTGCCAGCAGCCAAGACAGGTGGGGTGTAGCTTTCTTT. Its translation is CASSQDRWGVAFF.

This chain connects TRBV27 to TRBJ2-1; D might be TRBD2 (6 bases). V was pared by 8 bases and J by 6 bases, with 20 bases between. The CDR3 covers 15 residues. Germline CDR1 MNHEY, CDR2 SMNVEV (reference sequence). The CDR3 DNA reads as TGTGCCAGCGCCTTAGGCGGGGCCGCGGGCAATGAGCAGTTCTTC. It translates to CASALGGAAGNEQFF.

J is TRBJ2-7 and V is TRBV11-2, with D maybe TRBD1 (6 bases). V dropped 4 bases and J dropped 9 bases, with 22 bases sitting between them. The CDR3 has 15 amino acids. CDR1 and CDR2 from the germline V gene are SGHAT and FQNNGV. In nucleotides, the CDR3 is TGTGCCAGCAGCTCAGGGGCGGGTGGGACCACCGTGCAGTACTTC. This codes for CASSSGAGGTTVQYF. Drawing the rest from reference TRBV11-2 and TRBJ2-7, the complete variable domain is EAGVAQSPRYKIIEKRQSVAFWCNPISGHATLYWYQQILGQGPKLLIQFQNNGVVDDSQLPKDRFSAERLKGVDSTLKIQPAKLEDSAVYLCASSSGAGGTTVQYFGPGTRLTVT.

This chain joins TRBV27 and TRBJ2-5; D uncertain. Trimming took off 0 bases at V and 9 bases at J, with 11 bases between the two ends. This CDR3 has 13 amino acids. Looked up from germline, CDR1 is MNHEY and CDR2 is SMNVEV (reference sequence). CDR3 bases: TGTGCCAGCAGTTTATCGGATAACACGGCCCAGTACTTC. It specifies CASSLSDNTAQYF.

This clone was seen a single time. V gene TRBV5-6 combines with J gene TRBJ2-1, with D unclear. The CDR3 has 11 residues. Per germline, CDR1 SGHDT and CDR2 YYEEEE. The V gene lost 4 bases and the J gene lost 3 bases, with 2 bases spanning the gap. The CDR3 spells CASSLYNEQFF. The CDR3 DNA is TGTGCCAGCAGCCTCTACAATGAGCAGTTCTTC.

The chain carries TRBV11-2 and TRBJ2-2, with 9 positions matching TRBD2. V gave up 4 bases and J gave up 0 bases; unmatched junction bases: 3. There are 16 residues in the CDR3. CDR1 is SGHAT and CDR2 is FQNNGV in the germline V gene. CDR3 DNA: TGTGCCAGCAGCTCCCGACTAGCGGCGAACACCGGGGAGCTGTTTTTT. The encoded protein is CASSSRLAANTGELFF.

The chain recombines TRBV27 with TRBJ1-1, with TRBD1 as a possible D gene (5 bases). The CDR3 consists of 13 residues. V lost 5 bases to trimming and J lost 4 bases, with 11 bases between them. From germline, CDR1 is MNHEY and CDR2 SMNVEV (reference sequence). The CDR3 DNA reads TGTGCCAGCAGTATAAGGGGAGGCACTGAAGCTTTCTTT. Its translation is CASSIRGGTEAFF.

The rearrangement joins TRBV27 to TRBJ2-7; TRBD1 matches 9 bases. The CDR3 loop spans 15 amino acids. Germline V lookup: CDR1 MNHEY, CDR2 SMNVEV (reference sequence). J gave up 4 bases and V 3 bases, and 7 bases lay outside the gene matches. The CDR3 sequence is CASSLTGTGRYEQYF. In DNA, the CDR3 is TGTGCCAGCAGTTTGACCGGGACAGGGAGATACGAGCAGTACTTC.

The genes are TRBV13 and TRBJ2-1, with 12 bases that match TRBD2. This CDR3 is built from 17 residues. The V and J ends lost 1 base and 5 bases, in that order; junction bases with no gene match: 6. The germline V gene encodes CDR1 PRHDT and CDR2 FYEKMQ (reference sequence). CDR3 sequence: CASSLVGLAGIHNEQFF. CDR3 DNA: TGTGCCAGCAGCTTAGTTGGACTAGCGGGAATCCACAATGAGCAGTTCTTC.

Many counts were recorded for this clone. The rearrangement joins TRBV4-2 to TRBJ2-1; 7 nucleotides agree with TRBD2. Germline V lookup: CDR1 LGHNA, CDR2 YNFKEQ. With V trimmed by 0 bases and J by 7 bases, 12 bases remained unmatched. This CDR3 has 17 residues. In DNA, the CDR3 is TGTGCCAGCAGCCAAGAGAAGGCTAGCGGCATTTCTAATGAGCAGTTCTTC. Protein: CASSQEKASGISNEQFF.